The 4 T cell receptor beta chains presented below share a single source sample, sequenced in a study of CD8 T cells in ankylosing spondylitis (dated by TCRdb to the late 2010s). The library was built by means of 5' RACE. This sample was sequenced with an Illumina HiSeq 2500. The raw public data were reprocessed by TCRdb itself: fastp quality trimming at Q25, MiXCR clonotype calling, in-frame beta chains only. Records with the same CDR3 protein are collapsed into one entry carrying the most frequent genes and DNA. This sample lists 250,000 or so distinct CDR3 sequences; approximately 11% were detected once. The ten largest clones capture about 6.8% of the sample. The sequencing input was blood, either unsorted or a sorted T cell fraction (not recorded which). All receptors come from a male donor with ankylosing spondylitis or in good health (not recorded which).

This clonotype occurred a few times. This rearrangement joins TRBV6-6 to TRBJ1-1; no clear D. Germline loops: CDR1 MNHNY, CDR2 SVGAGI (reference sequence). V lost 6 bases and J lost 5, with 13 bases in between. This CDR3 spans 13 amino acids. The CDR3 region is CASSPGPETEAFF. The CDR3 DNA reads as TGTGCCAGCAGCCCCGGGCCGGAAACTGAAGCTTTCTTT.

The table lists this clonotype with a few counts. The gene calls are TRBV20-1 and TRBJ2-1; 7 nucleotides line up with TRBD1. Per the germline V gene, CDR1 is DFQATT and CDR2 is SNEGSKA (reference sequence). The length of the CDR3 is 16 residues. After removal of 1 base from V and 3 bases from J, the junction contained 9 bases not matched to a gene. CDR3 in DNA: TGCAGTGCTAGAGTCCAGACAGGGAATTTCTACAATGAGCAGTTCTTC. Protein sequence: CSARVQTGNFYNEQFF.

The V and J genes are TRBV12-3 or TRBV12-4 and TRBJ2-6; D is uncertain. The CDR3 loop spans 16 amino acids. V was shortened by 3 bases and J by 4 bases, with 13 bases between the two germline ends. The CDR3 reads CASSFGWGSGANVLTF. In DNA form, the CDR3 reads TGTGCCAGCAGTTTCGGGTGGGGATCCGGGGCCAACGTCCTGACTTTC.

This clonotype has at least ten counts. V is TRBV5-6 and J is TRBJ2-7; D is uncertain. The CDR3 totals 13 residues. CDR1 is SGHDT, CDR2 YYEEEE, per germline. V lost 4 bases to trimming and J lost 3 bases, with 11 bases between them. The CDR3 coding sequence is TGTGCCAGCAGCCAGAGAAGGGACTACGAGCAGTACTTC. This translates into CASSQRRDYEQYF.